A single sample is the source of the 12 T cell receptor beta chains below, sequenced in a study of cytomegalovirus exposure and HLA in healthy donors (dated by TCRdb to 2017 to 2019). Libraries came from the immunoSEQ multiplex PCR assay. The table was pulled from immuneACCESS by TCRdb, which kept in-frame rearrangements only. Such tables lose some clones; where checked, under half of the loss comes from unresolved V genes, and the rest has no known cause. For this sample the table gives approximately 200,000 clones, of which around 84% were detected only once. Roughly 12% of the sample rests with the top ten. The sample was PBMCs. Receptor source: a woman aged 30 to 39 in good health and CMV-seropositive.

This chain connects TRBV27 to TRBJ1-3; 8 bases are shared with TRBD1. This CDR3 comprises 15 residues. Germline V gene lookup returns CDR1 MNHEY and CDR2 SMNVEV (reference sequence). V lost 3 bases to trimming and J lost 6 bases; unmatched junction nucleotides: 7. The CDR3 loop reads CASSFSGQALNTIYF. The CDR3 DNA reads TGTGCCAGCAGTTTCTCGGGACAGGCCCTAAACACCATATATTTT.

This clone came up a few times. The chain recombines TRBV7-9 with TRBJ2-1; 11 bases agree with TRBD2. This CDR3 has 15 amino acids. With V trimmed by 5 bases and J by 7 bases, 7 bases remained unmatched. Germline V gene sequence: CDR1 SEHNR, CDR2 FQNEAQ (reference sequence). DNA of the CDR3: TGTGCCAGCAGCGGTAGCGGGAGGGTACGGAATGAGCAGTTCTTC. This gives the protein CASSGSGRVRNEQFF.

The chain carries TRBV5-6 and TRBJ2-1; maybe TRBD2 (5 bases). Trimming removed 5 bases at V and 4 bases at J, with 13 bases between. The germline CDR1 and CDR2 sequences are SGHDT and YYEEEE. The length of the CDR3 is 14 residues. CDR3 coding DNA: TGTGCCAGCAGTGGGGAGCGGATATACAATGAGCAGTTCTTC. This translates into CASSGERIYNEQFF.

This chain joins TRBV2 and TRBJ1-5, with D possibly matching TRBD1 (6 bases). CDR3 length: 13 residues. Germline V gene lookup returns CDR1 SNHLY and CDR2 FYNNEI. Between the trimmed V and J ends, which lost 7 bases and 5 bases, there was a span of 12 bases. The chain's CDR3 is CASTGDGDQPQHF. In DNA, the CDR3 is TGTGCCAGCACAGGGGACGGAGATCAGCCCCAGCATTTT.

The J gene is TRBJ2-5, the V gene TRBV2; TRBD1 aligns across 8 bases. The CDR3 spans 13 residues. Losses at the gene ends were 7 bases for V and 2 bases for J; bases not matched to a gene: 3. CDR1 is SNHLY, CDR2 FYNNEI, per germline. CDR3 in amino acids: CASKGQDQETQYF. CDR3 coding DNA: TGTGCCAGCAAGGGACAGGATCAAGAGACCCAGTACTTC.

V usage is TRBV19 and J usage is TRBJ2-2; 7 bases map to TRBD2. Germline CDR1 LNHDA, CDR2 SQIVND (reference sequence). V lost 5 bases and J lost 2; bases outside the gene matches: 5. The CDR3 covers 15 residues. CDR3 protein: CASSPSGTNTGELFF. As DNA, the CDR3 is TGTGCCAGTAGTCCAAGCGGGACTAACACCGGGGAGCTGTTTTTT.

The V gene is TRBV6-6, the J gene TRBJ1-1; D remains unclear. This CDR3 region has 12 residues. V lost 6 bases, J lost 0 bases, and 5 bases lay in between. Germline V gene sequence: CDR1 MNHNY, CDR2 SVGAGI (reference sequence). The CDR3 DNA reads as TGTGCCAGCAGGCGAGTGAACACTGAAGCTTTCTTT. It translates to CASRRVNTEAFF.

As DNA, the CDR3 is TGCAGCGTTGCCGACTCAGGGGCGTCGGACACCATATATTTT. Protein sequence: CSVADSGASDTIYF. The chain couples TRBV29-1 to TRBJ1-3; a weak D match, TRBD1 (6 bases). Germline loops: CDR1 SQVTM, CDR2 ANQGSEA. This CDR3 is 14 amino acids long. V dropped 4 bases and J dropped 8 bases, with 18 bases sitting between them.

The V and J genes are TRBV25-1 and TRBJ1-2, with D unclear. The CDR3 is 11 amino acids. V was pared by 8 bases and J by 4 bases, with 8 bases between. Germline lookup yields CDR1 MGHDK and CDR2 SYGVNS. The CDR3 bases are TGTGCCAGCCTCCCCTCCTATGGCTACACCTTC. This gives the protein CASLPSYGYTF.

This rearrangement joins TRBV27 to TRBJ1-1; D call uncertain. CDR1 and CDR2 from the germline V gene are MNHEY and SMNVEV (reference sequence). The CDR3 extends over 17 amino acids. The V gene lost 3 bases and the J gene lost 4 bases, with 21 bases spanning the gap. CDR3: CASSFIVAEKVGTEAFF. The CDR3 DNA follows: TGTGCCAGCAGTTTCATCGTGGCAGAAAAAGTTGGCACTGAAGCTTTCTTT.

CDR3 sequence reads: CAWSELGTGSAQPQHF. In DNA form, the CDR3 reads TGTGCCTGGAGTGAACTAGGGACAGGATCTGCTCAGCCCCAGCATTTT. This chain links TRBV30 with TRBJ1-5, with 8 nucleotides matching TRBD1. Germline trimming cut 1 base from V and 6 bases from J; bases unmatched to any gene: 11. This CDR3 contains 16 residues. Germline loops: CDR1 GTSNPN, CDR2 SVGIG (reference sequence).

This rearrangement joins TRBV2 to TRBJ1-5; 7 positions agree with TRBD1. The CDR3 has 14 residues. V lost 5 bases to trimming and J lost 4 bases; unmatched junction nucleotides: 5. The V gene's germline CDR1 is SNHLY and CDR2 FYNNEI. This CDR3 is CASSSQGVNQPQHF. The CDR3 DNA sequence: TGTGCCAGCAGTAGTCAGGGGGTTAATCAGCCCCAGCATTTT.